Ten or more counts support the clone carrying this T cell receptor (beta chain). The antigen is unknown. The data belong to a study of T cells after posttransplantation cyclophosphamide. Overall study results and limits: Donor-recipient repertoire similarity was low at 1-2 months, rising over year one. Blood and skin or GI T cell repertoires showed limited TRB overlap.

Between the trimmed V and J ends, which lost 0 bases and 7 bases, there was a span of 13 bases. Germline lookup yields CDR1 MNHEY and CDR2 SVGAGI. This CDR3 contains 16 residues. Clones were read by immunoSEQ multiplex PCR, and TCRdb kept only the in-frame ones, dropping some. Sampling found tens of thousands of clones, none seen once. Peripheral blood was collected from the related graft donor on the marrow donation day. The material sequenced was PBMCs. The chain links TRBV6-5 to TRBJ1-6; D remains unclear. The TCR sequence derives from a man aged 30 to 39 in good health and a related stem cell transplant donor. The CDR3 is CASSYSFTVENSPLHF. The DNA for the CDR3 is TGTGCCAGCAGTTACTCCTTTACAGTAGAAAATTCACCCCTCCACTTT.